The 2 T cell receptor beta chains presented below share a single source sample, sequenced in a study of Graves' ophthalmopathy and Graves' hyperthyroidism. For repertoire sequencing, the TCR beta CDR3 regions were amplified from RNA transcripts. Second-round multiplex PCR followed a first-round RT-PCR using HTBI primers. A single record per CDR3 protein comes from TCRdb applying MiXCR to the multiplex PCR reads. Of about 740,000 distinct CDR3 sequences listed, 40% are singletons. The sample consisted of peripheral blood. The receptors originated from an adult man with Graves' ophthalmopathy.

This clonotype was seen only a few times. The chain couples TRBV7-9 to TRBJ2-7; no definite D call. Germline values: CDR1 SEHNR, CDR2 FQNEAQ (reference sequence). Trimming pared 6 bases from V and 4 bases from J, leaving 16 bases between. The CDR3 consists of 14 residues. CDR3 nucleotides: TGTGCCAGCAGTCCCCTACAAGCTCAATACGAGCAGTACTTC. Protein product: CASSPLQAQYEQYF.

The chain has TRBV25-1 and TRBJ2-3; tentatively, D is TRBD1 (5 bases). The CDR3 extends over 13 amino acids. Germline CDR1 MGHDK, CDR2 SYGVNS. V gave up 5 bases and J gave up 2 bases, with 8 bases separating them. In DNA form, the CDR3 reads TGTGCCAGCAGTCCGGACACCACAGATACGCAGTATTTT. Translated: CASSPDTTDTQYF.